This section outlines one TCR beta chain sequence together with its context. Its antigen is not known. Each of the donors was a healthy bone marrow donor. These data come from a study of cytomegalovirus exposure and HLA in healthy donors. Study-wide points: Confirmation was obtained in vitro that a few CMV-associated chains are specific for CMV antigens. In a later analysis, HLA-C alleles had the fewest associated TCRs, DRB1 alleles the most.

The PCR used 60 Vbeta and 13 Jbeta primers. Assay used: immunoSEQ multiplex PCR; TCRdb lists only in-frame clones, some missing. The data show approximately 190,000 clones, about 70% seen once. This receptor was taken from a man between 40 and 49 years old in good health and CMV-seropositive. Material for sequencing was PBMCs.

CDR3 DNA sequence: TGTGCCAGCAGTTACAGAGGCCCCACGGCCACTGAAGCTTTCTTT. As protein: CASSYRGPTATEAFF. The chain carries TRBV6-6 and TRBJ1-1; no clear D gene. Germline CDR1 and CDR2: MNHNY and SVGAGI (reference sequence). V was cut by 2 bases and J by 4 bases, with 14 bases left in between. This CDR3 region has 15 residues.